This T cell receptor beta chain came from a study of HIV-infected patients and healthy controls. This CDR3 comprises 16 residues. Germline loops: CDR1 SNHLY, CDR2 FYNNEI. V shed 5 bases, J shed 0 bases, and the junction held 9 bases outside the gene matches. Alpha and beta constant-region primers primed reverse transcription of 500 to 550 ng RNA. Using multiplexing indices, alpha and beta chain libraries were generated apart by chain-specific third strand synthesis. TCRdb used MiXCR to reprocess the 5' RACE reads, holding one entry per CDR3 protein. The sample carries some 10,000 distinct CDR3 sequences, roughly 10% recorded once. The repertoire came from unfractionated whole blood and reflected all unsorted peripheral T cells. Exclusions covered tumors, febrile or AIDS-related illness, and hepatitis B or C coinfection.

The TCR comes from an adult with HIV infection. The chain couples TRBV2 to TRBJ1-1, with TRBD1 matching over 7 bases. The starting material was blood, obtained before antiretroviral therapy. The CDR3, as DNA: TGTGCCAGCAGTCCAGAGGGGGCTTCGCTGAACACTGAAGCTTTCTTT. Translation gives CASSPEGASLNTEAFF.